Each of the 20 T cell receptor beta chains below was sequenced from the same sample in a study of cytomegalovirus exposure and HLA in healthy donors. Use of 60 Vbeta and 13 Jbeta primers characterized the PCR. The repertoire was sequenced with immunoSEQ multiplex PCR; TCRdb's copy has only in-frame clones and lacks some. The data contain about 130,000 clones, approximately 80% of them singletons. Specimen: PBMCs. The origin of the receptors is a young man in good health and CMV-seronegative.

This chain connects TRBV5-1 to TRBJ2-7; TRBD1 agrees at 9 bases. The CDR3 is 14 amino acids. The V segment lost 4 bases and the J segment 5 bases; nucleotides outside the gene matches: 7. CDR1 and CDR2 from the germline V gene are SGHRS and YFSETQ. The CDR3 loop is CASSQRDRVDEQYF. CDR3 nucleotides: TGCGCCAGCAGCCAAAGGGACAGGGTCGACGAGCAGTACTTC.

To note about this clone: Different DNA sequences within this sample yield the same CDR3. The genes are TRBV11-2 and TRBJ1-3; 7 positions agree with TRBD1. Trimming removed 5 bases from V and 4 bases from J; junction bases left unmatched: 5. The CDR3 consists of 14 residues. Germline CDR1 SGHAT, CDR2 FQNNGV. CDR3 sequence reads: CASSATGAGNTIYF. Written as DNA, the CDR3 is TGTGCCAGCAGCGCCACAGGGGCCGGAAACACCATATATTTT.

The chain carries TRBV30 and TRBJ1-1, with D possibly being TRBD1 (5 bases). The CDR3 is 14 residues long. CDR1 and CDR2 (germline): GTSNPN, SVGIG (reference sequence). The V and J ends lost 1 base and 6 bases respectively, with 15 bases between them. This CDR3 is CAWSAWGEVAEAFF. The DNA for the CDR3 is TGTGCCTGGAGTGCGTGGGGGGAAGTCGCTGAAGCTTTCTTT.

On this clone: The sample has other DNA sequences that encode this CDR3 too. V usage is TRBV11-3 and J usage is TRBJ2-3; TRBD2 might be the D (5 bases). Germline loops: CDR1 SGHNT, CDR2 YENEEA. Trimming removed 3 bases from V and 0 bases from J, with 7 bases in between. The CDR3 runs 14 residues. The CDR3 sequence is CASSFSGSTDTQYF. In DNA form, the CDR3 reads TGTGCCAGCAGCTTCAGCGGTAGCACAGATACGCAGTATTTT.

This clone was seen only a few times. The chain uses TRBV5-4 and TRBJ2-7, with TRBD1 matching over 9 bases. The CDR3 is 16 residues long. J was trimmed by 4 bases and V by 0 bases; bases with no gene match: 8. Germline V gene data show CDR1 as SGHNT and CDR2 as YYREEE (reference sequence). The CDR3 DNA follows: TGTGCCAGCAGCTTGGGGGGACAGGGATGGGGATACGAGCAGTACTTC. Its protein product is CASSLGGQGWGYEQYF.

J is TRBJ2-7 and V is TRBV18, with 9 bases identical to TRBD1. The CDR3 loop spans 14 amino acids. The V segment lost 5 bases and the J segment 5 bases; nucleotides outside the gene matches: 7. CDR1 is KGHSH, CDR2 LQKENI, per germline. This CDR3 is CASSSTGGSDEQYF. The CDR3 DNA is TGTGCCAGCTCATCGACAGGGGGATCTGACGAGCAGTACTTC.

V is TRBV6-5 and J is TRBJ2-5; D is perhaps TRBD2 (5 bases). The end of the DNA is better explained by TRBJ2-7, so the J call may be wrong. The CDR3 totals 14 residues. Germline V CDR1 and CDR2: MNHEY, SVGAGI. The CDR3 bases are TGTGCCAGCAGTTACCCCCGACTAAACTACGAGCAGTACTTC. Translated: CASSYPRLNYEQYF.

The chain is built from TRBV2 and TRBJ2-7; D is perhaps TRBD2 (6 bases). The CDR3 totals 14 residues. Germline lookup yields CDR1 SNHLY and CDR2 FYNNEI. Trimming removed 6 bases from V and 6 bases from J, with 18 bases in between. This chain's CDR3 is CASSKRLGVGEQYF. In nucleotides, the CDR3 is TGTGCCAGCAGCAAGAGACTAGGAGTCGGCGAGCAGTACTTC.

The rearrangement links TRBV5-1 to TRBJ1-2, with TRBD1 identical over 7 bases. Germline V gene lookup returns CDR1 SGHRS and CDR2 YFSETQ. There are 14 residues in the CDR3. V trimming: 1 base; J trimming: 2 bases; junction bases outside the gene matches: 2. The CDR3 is CASSLQGQNYGYTF. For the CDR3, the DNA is TGCGCCAGCAGCTTGCAGGGACAGAACTATGGCTACACCTTC.

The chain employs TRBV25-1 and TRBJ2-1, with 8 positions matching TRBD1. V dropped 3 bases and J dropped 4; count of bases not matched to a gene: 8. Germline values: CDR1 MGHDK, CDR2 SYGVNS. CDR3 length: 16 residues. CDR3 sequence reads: CASSDWGDRSYNEQFF. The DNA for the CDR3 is TGTGCCAGCAGTGACTGGGGGGACAGGAGTTACAATGAGCAGTTCTTC.

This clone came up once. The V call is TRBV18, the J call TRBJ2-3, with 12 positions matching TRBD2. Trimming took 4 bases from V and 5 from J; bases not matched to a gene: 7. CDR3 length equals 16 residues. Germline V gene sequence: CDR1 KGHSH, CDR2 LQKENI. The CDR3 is CASSRSQTSGGDTQYF. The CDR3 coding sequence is TGTGCCAGCTCACGTAGCCAGACTAGCGGGGGAGATACGCAGTATTTT.

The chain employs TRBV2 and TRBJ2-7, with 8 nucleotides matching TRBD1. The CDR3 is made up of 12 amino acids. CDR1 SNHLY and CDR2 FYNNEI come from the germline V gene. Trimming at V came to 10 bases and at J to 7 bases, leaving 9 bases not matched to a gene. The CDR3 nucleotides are TGTGCCATAAGGACAGGGCCGGGGGAGCAGTACTTC. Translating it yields CAIRTGPGEQYF.

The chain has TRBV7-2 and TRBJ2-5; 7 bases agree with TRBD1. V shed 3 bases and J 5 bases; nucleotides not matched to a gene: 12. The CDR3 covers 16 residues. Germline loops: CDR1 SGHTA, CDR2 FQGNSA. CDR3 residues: CASSFLSGTVVETQYF. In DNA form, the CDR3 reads TGTGCCAGCAGCTTTTTGTCCGGGACAGTCGTCGAGACCCAGTACTTC.

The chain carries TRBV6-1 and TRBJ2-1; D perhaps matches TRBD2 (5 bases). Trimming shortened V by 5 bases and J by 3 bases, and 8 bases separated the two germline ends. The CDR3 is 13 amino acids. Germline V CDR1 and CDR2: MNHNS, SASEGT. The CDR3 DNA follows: TGTGCCAGCAGTTTTAGCGACTACAATGAGCAGTTCTTC. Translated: CASSFSDYNEQFF.

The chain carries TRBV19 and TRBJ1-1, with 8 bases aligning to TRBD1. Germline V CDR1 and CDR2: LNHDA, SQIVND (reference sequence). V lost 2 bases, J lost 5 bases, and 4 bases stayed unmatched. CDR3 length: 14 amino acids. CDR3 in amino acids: CASSIQGARTEAFF. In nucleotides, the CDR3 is TGTGCCAGTAGTATACAGGGGGCGCGAACTGAAGCTTTCTTT.

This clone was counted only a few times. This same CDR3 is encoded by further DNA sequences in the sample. This chain's CDR3 is CASSLLADQPQHF. The CDR3, as DNA: TGTGCCAGCAGTTTATTAGCCGATCAGCCCCAGCATTTT. The chain recombines TRBV27 with TRBJ1-5; D gene ambiguous. V shed 1 base and J shed 5 bases, with 6 bases lying between them. Per germline, CDR1 MNHEY and CDR2 SMNVEV (reference sequence). This CDR3 is 13 amino acids long.

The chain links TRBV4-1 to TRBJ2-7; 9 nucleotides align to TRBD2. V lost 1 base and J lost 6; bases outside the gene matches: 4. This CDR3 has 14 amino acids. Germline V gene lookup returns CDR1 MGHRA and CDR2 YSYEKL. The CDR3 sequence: CASSQGLAVFEQYF. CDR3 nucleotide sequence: TGCGCCAGCAGCCAAGGACTAGCGGTGTTCGAGCAGTACTTC.

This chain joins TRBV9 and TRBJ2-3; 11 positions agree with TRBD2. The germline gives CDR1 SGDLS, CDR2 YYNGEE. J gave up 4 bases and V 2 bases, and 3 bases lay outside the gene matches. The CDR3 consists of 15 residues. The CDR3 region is CASSVGLAASDTQYF. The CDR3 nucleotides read TGTGCCAGCAGCGTGGGACTAGCGGCCTCAGATACGCAGTATTTT. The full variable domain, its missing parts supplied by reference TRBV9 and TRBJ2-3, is DSGVTQTPKHLITATGQRVTLRCSPRSGDLSVYWYQQSLDQGLQFLIQYYNGEERAKGNILERFSAQQFPDLHSELNLSSLELGDSALYFCASSVGLAASDTQYFGPGTRLTVL.

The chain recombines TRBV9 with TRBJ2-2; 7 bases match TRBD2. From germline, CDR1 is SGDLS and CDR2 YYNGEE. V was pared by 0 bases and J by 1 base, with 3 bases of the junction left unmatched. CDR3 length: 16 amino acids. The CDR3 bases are TGTGCCAGCAGCGTAGCCCTAGCGGTGAACACCGGGGAGCTGTTTTTT. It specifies CASSVALAVNTGELFF.

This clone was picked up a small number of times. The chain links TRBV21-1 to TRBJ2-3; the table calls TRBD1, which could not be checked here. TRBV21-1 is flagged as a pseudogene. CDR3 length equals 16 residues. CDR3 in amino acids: CASSKAGHPDTDTQYF. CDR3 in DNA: TGTGCCAGCAGCAAAGCGGGACATCCGGACACAGATACGCAGTATTTT.